These 18 T cell receptor beta chains were sequenced from one sample in a study (dated by TCRdb to between 2015 and 2017). The library was built by means of multiplex PCR. Data came from an Ion Torrent PGM. For the approximately 21-patient analysis, adaptor-ligated barcode primers were used to amplify TRBV12-4/TRBJ1-2 clonotypes. The public reads were reprocessed in TCRdb via fastp at Q25 and MiXCR, keeping in-frame beta chains. CDR3 protein duplicates are merged, each entry listing the most common genes and DNA. This sample is represented by about 1,600 distinct CDR3 sequences; 4% to 5% of them were singletons. Of the sample, 57% falls within the top ten clones. The sequencing input was naive CD4+ T cells sorted from blood. The cell subset or site tag for this specimen amounts to: naive CD4+ T cells, CD4+CD45RA+CD25-. These receptors originate from a female donor with breast cancer.

This clonotype is medium-sized. The genes are TRBV12-3 or TRBV12-4 and TRBJ1-2; D might be TRBD1 (5 bases). With 5 bases removed from V and 7 bases from J, the gap between germline ends came to 17 bases. The CDR3 runs to 14 residues. The CDR3 protein is CASSRQRERGGYTF. Written as DNA, the CDR3 is TGTGCCAGCAGTAGACAGCGAGAGAGGGGTGGCTACACCTTC.

This clonotype has at least ten counts. This rearrangement joins TRBV12-3 or TRBV12-4 to TRBJ1-2, with D uncertain. The germline V and J ends were trimmed by 2 bases and 1 base, with 8 bases remaining between them. The CDR3 runs 14 residues. This CDR3 reads CASSLRPSNYGYTF. The CDR3 DNA follows: TGTGCCAGCAGTTTAAGGCCGAGTAACTATGGCTACACCTTC.

In this sample, this clonotype turned up many times. This CDR3 is CASSPDTLKDYGYTF. Written as DNA, the CDR3 is TGTGCCAGCAGCCCGGACACCCTCAAAGACTATGGCTACACCTTC. This chain links TRBV12-3 or TRBV12-4 with TRBJ1-2; D is possibly TRBD1 (5 bases). The CDR3 has 15 amino acids. Trimming took off 6 bases at V and 3 bases at J, with 17 bases between the two ends.

In this sample, this clonotype turned up many times. The chain recombines TRBV12-3 or TRBV12-4 with TRBJ1-2; TRBD1 agrees at 8 bases. V lost 5 bases and J lost 1; bases outside the gene matches: 6. The CDR3 loop spans 15 amino acids. The CDR3 loop is CASSPTTGVNYGYTF. CDR3 nucleotide sequence: TGTGCCAGCAGTCCGACGACAGGGGTTAACTATGGCTACACCTTC.

By share, this clonotype counts as medium-sized. In nucleotides, the CDR3 is TGTGCCAGCAGTTTAGGGAACTATGGCTACACCTTC. Amino acids: CASSLGNYGYTF. The rearrangement links TRBV12-3 or TRBV12-4 to TRBJ1-2; D not resolved. Trimming pared 1 base from V and 2 bases from J, leaving 2 bases between. This CDR3 comprises 12 residues.

In its sample, this clonotype ranks as medium-sized. V usage is TRBV12-3 or TRBV12-4 and J usage is TRBJ1-2; D may be TRBD1 (5 bases). This CDR3 contains 15 residues. V shed 5 bases and J shed 2 bases, with 15 bases lying between them. The CDR3 is CASSTYRILNYGYTF. CDR3 DNA: TGTGCCAGCAGTACCTACAGGATTTTAAACTATGGCTACACCTTC.

Comments on this clonotype: A read error may be the cause here, since a much bigger clone is one base away. The rearrangement uses TRBV12-3 or TRBV12-4 and TRBJ1-2, with 8 bases lining up with TRBD1. The CDR3 is made up of 14 amino acids. CDR3 in DNA: TGTACCAGCAGTTCCAGGACAGGGACGATACGCTACACCTTC. Translated, it gives CTSSSRTGTIRYTF.

This clonotype is labeled medium-sized (0.01 to 0.1%). The chain has TRBV12-3 or TRBV12-4 and TRBJ1-2, with TRBD1 identical over 9 bases. This CDR3 has 13 amino acids. V shed 6 bases and J 6 bases; nucleotides not matched to a gene: 5. In nucleotides, the CDR3 is TGTGCCAGCAGCAGGGGACAGGGAGATGGCTACACCTTC. This codes for CASSRGQGDGYTF.

This clonotype was seen at least ten times. The chain couples TRBV12-3 or TRBV12-4 to TRBJ1-2; D ambiguous. V lost 8 bases and J lost 5, with 12 bases in between. The CDR3 totals 12 residues. CDR3: CASSGLFYGYTF. The CDR3 nucleotides read TGTGCCAGCTCCGGGCTCTTTTATGGCTACACCTTC.

This clonotype showed up just a few times. The chain links TRBV12-3 or TRBV12-4 to TRBJ1-2, with D tentatively TRBD1 (5 bases). The CDR3 covers 12 residues. The germline V and J ends were trimmed by 5 bases and 2 bases, with 6 bases remaining between them. The chain's CDR3 is CASSGDNYGYTF. DNA of the CDR3: TGTGCCAGCAGTGGGGACAACTATGGCTACACCTTC.

This clonotype is labeled medium-sized. The chain employs TRBV12-3 or TRBV12-4 and TRBJ1-2, with D tentatively TRBD1 (6 bases). V gave up 6 bases and J gave up 4 bases, with 15 bases separating them. This CDR3 is built from 14 residues. CDR3 sequence reads: CASRSGQPIYGYTF. CDR3 DNA: TGTGCCAGCAGATCTGGACAGCCCATCTATGGCTACACCTTC.

This clonotype is termed medium-sized. The CDR3 DNA reads as TGTGCCAGCAGTTTAGTCTCTGAAAATGGCTACACCTTC. This sequence encodes CASSLVSENGYTF. This chain connects TRBV12-3 or TRBV12-4 to TRBJ1-2; no clear D gene. V dropped 1 base and J dropped 6 bases, with 9 bases sitting between them. CDR3 size: 13 residues.

This clonotype rates as medium-sized. V usage is TRBV12-3 or TRBV12-4 and J usage is TRBJ1-2; the D gene is possibly TRBD1 (5 bases). The CDR3 is made up of 12 amino acids. The V and J ends lost 6 bases and 8 bases respectively, with 13 bases between them. In DNA, the CDR3 is TGTGCCAGCAGCTCAGGGTTTAGCGGCTACACCTTC. This translates into CASSSGFSGYTF.

On this clonotype itself: Given a much more abundant clone one base away, this may be a read error. The chain joins TRBV12-3 or TRBV12-4 to TRBJ1-2; D perhaps matches TRBD1 (6 bases). V lost 7 bases and J lost 5, with 17 bases in between. This CDR3 spans 14 amino acids. In nucleotides, the CDR3 is TGTGCCAGCACTCATGGGACAAGCCCATATGGCTACACCTTC. Translated, it gives CASTHGTSPYGYTF.

In its sample, this clonotype ranks as medium-sized (0.01 to 0.1%). The V gene is TRBV12-3 or TRBV12-4, the J gene TRBJ1-2; no firm D call. V lost 5 bases and J lost 3, with 10 bases in between. There are 13 residues in the CDR3. CDR3 sequence reads: CASSPFGDYGYTF. The CDR3, as DNA: TGTGCCAGCAGTCCCTTCGGGGACTATGGCTACACCTTC.

A word on this clonotype: A much bigger clone sits one base away, suggesting this may be a read error. CDR3 nucleotide sequence: TGTGCCAGCAGTTTAGGGACAAGTGGTGACTACACCTTC. It translates to CASSLGTSGDYTF. V usage is TRBV12-3 or TRBV12-4 and J usage is TRBJ1-2, with D possibly being TRBD1 (5 bases). V was trimmed by 1 base and J by 10 bases, leaving 13 bases between them. CDR3 length equals 13 residues.

This clonotype was picked up many times. The gene calls are TRBV12-3 or TRBV12-4 and TRBJ1-2; the D is unclear. This CDR3 region has 13 residues. V gave up 3 bases and J gave up 6 bases, with 11 bases separating them. The CDR3 here is CASSFDLANGYTF. CDR3 coding DNA: TGTGCCAGCAGTTTTGATTTAGCTAATGGCTACACCTTC.

This clonotype is labeled hyperexpanded (1% or more). V and J are TRBV12-3 or TRBV12-4 and TRBJ1-2, with D unclear. The CDR3 is 13 amino acids. V gave up 6 bases and J gave up 2 bases, with 10 bases separating them. Here the CDR3 reads CASSMDGNYGYTF. The CDR3 DNA reads TGTGCCAGCAGCATGGACGGAAACTATGGCTACACCTTC.